Shown below are 7 T cell receptor beta chains from a single sample sequenced in a study of cytomegalovirus exposure and HLA in healthy donors. The study ran its PCR with 60 Vbeta and 13 Jbeta primers. The repertoire was sequenced with immunoSEQ multiplex PCR; TCRdb's copy has only in-frame clones and lacks some. Of around 140,000 clones listed, 75% to 85% are singletons. The sequencing sample was made of PBMCs. Receptor source: a man between 40 and 49 years old in good health and CMV-seronegative.

This CDR3 reads CASSLGGDTQYF. In DNA, the CDR3 is TGCGCCAGCAGTCTCGGGGGGGATACGCAGTATTTT. The chain combines TRBV5-1 with TRBJ2-3; 7 nucleotides match TRBD2. This CDR3 contains 12 residues. In germline, CDR1 is SGHRS, CDR2 YFSETQ. V shed 5 bases and J 6 bases; nucleotides not matched to a gene: 3. Drawing the rest from reference TRBV5-1 and TRBJ2-3, the complete variable domain is KAGVTQTPRYLIKTRGQQVTLSCSPISGHRSVSWYQQTPGQGLQFLFEYFSETQRNKGNFPGRFSGRQFSNSRSEMNVSTLELGDSALYLCASSLGGDTQYFGPGTRLTVL.

As concerns this clone: At the DNA level, this CDR3 is encoded by other sequences in the same sample as well. V is TRBV11-2 and J is TRBJ1-1, with D unresolved. The CDR3 runs to 13 residues. Looked up from germline, CDR1 is SGHAT and CDR2 is FQNNGV. V lost 0 bases and J 2 bases, leaving 4 bases between the germline ends. The CDR3 here is CASSLDVNTEAFF. The CDR3 nucleotides are TGTGCCAGCAGCTTAGATGTAAACACTGAAGCTTTCTTT. Full variable domain (outside the CDR3, taken from reference TRBV11-2 and TRBJ1-1): EAGVAQSPRYKIIEKRQSVAFWCNPISGHATLYWYQQILGQGPKLLIQFQNNGVVDDSQLPKDRFSAERLKGVDSTLKIQPAKLEDSAVYLCASSLDVNTEAFFGQGTRLTVV.

The chain combines TRBV7-8 with TRBJ2-7, with D unresolved. CDR1 SGHVS and CDR2 FQNEAQ come from the germline V gene. Trimming stripped 0 bases from V and 4 bases from J, with 4 bases between. The CDR3 is made up of 12 amino acids. Here the CDR3 DNA reads TGTGCCAGCAGCTTAGCGGCATACGAGCAGTACTTC. This gives the protein CASSLAAYEQYF.

The chain combines TRBV5-1 with TRBJ1-1; 7 positions agree with TRBD1. The CDR3 sequence is 15 residues long. Per the germline V gene, CDR1 is SGHRS and CDR2 is YFSETQ. J gave up 0 bases and V 3 bases, and 5 bases lay outside the gene matches. The CDR3 reads CASSSRDSMNTEAFF. CDR3 coding DNA: TGCGCCAGCAGCTCGAGGGACAGCATGAACACTGAAGCTTTCTTT.

The genes are TRBV2 and TRBJ1-2; D is perhaps TRBD1 (5 bases). The ends were cut back, 4 bases at V and 8 bases at J, with 17 bases in the middle. This CDR3 contains 14 residues. The germline gives CDR1 SNHLY, CDR2 FYNNEI. The CDR3 DNA sequence: TGTGCCAGCAGTGGACAGATCTCTATCGGGGGCTACACCTTC. It is translated as CASSGQISIGGYTF.

The chain recombines TRBV4-1 with TRBJ2-3, with D maybe TRBD2 (6 bases). Trimming removed 0 bases from V and 7 bases from J, with 23 bases in between. CDR1 is MGHRA, CDR2 YSYEKL, per germline. The CDR3 spans 18 residues. CDR3 in DNA: TGCGCCAGCAGCCAAGAGGTTCGGGCCCGGCAAGGCGGGAATACGCAGTATTTT. Encoded protein: CASSQEVRARQGGNTQYF.

This chain uses TRBV7-2 with TRBJ1-1, with D uncertain. CDR3 length equals 16 residues. Germline CDR1 and CDR2: SGHTA and FQGNSA. V was cut by 1 base and J by 0 bases, with 12 bases left in between. The CDR3 bases are TGTGCCAGCAGCTTAGGTATGGCCAGATTGAACACTGAAGCTTTCTTT. Translating gives CASSLGMARLNTEAFF.